The TCR beta chain under discussion was sequenced for a study of shared clonotypes between healthy human individuals. Some 90 million PBMCs went into genomic DNA for unsorted samples. General study findings and limits: Expectations were that clonotype sharing among donors would be affected by sequencing depth.

To note about this clone: Its antigen is unidentified.

TCRdb's copy holds only in-frame clones and misses some; the assay was immunoSEQ multiplex PCR. Here the sample spans hundreds of thousands of clones, around 80% being singletons. V lost 4 bases, J lost 2 bases, and 5 bases stayed unmatched. Germline CDR1 and CDR2: LNHDA and SQIVND (reference sequence). The CDR3 length is 17 residues. This sequence joins TRBV19 and TRBJ2-1, with 13 nucleotides matching TRBD2. The TCR originated in a woman aged 35 to 49 in good health. Some clones in this sample may be carry-over from other donors' samples. The sequenced material came from PBMCs. The CDR3 region has the DNA TGTGCCAGTAGTACCAGGACTAGCGGGAGTACCTACAATGAGCAGTTCTTC. Translated: CASSTRTSGSTYNEQFF.